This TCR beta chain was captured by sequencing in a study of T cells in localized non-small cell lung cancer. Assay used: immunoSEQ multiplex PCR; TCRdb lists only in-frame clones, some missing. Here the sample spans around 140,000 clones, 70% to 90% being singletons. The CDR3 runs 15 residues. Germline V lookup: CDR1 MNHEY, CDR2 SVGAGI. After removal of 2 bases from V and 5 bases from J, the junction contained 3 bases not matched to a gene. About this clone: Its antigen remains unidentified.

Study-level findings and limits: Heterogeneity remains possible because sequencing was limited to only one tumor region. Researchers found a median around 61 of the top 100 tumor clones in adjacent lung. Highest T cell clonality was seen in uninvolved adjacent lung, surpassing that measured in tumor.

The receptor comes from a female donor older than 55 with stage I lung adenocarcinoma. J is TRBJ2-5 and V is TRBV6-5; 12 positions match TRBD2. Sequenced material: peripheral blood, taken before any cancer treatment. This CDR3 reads CASSYPSGRVETQYF. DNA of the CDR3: TGTGCCAGCAGTTACCCTAGCGGGAGGGTGGAGACCCAGTACTTC.